The 24 T cell receptor beta chains below come from one sample, sequenced in a study of human T cells and chemical hapten exposure. TCRdb independently ran MiXCR on the RACE reads; one entry per CDR3 protein. In the table there are some 400,000 distinct CDR3 sequences, 4.5% to 5.5% of which are singletons. Specified time point: pre-sensitization, week 0. Treatment given: therapeutic diphenylcyclopropenone sensitization with weekly scalp DPC. Here the sequenced sample was whole blood, taken in connection with sensitization to the hapten diphenylcyclopropenone (DPC). These receptors were collected from a woman aged 50 to 65 with alopecia areata. Some clones in this sample may be carry-over from other donors' samples.

This clonotype showed up just a few times. The CDR3 DNA reads TGCGCCAGCAGCCCCGGGACAGCACCTATGGAGCTGTTTTTT. Amino acid sequence: CASSPGTAPMELFF. V and J are TRBV4-1 and TRBJ2-2; 7 positions agree with TRBD1. The V gene's germline CDR1 is MGHRA and CDR2 YSYEKL. The CDR3 runs 14 residues. The V segment lost 4 bases and the J segment 10 bases; nucleotides outside the gene matches: 9.

Ten or more counts support this clonotype. This chain uses TRBV7-2 with TRBJ2-1, with 11 bases identical to TRBD2. Germline loops: CDR1 SGHTA, CDR2 FQGNSA. This CDR3 has 16 amino acids. V lost 4 bases, J lost 4 bases, and 6 bases stayed unmatched. The CDR3 region has the DNA TGTGCCAGCAGCTCCGGAGGACTAGCGGGTTACAATGAGCAGTTCTTC. This gives the protein CASSSGGLAGYNEQFF. The whole variable domain, remainder taken from reference TRBV7-2 and TRBJ2-1, is GAGVSQSPSNKVTEKGKDVELRCDPISGHTALYWYRQSLGQGLEFLIYFQGNSAPDKSGLPSDRFSAERTGGSVSTLTIQRTQQEDSAVYLCASSSGGLAGYNEQFFGPGTRLTVL.

This clonotype appeared a few times. The genes are TRBV20-1 and TRBJ1-6, with TRBD1 matching 10 bases. The CDR3 consists of 15 residues. The V and J ends lost 0 bases and 10 bases, in that order; junction bases with no gene match: 6. CDR1 and CDR2 (germline): DFQATT, SNEGSKA (reference sequence). CDR3 nucleotides: TGCAGTGCTAGAGATAAGGGACAGGGGTACTCACCCCTCCACTTT. This codes for CSARDKGQGYSPLHF.

This clonotype was seen more than once but under ten times. This sequence joins TRBV20-1 and TRBJ2-3; TRBD1 might be the D (7 bases). V was shortened by 7 bases and J by 5 bases, with 16 bases between the two germline ends. Germline CDR1 and CDR2: DFQATT and SNEGSKA (reference sequence). The CDR3 spans 13 residues. CDR3 in amino acids: CSVCQGGRDTQYF. As DNA, the CDR3 is TGCAGTGTCTGCCAGGGGGGTAGAGATACGCAGTATTTT.

This clonotype has a count of ten or more. The V gene is TRBV12-3 or TRBV12-4, the J gene TRBJ1-1; unclear D gene. V shed 10 bases and J shed 2 bases, with 23 bases lying between them. The CDR3 is 16 residues long. CDR3 sequence reads: CAIRLERAGGNTEAFF. In DNA, the CDR3 is TGTGCCATTCGCCTAGAGCGGGCAGGCGGTAACACTGAAGCTTTCTTT.

There are many counts of this clonotype. The rearrangement links TRBV5-1 to TRBJ2-3, with TRBD2 matching 12 bases. The CDR3 is made up of 17 amino acids. Trimming removed 4 bases from V and 2 bases from J; junction bases left unmatched: 8. The germline V gene has CDR1 SGHRS and CDR2 YFSETQ. The CDR3 here is CASSRRLAGALTDTQYF. CDR3 sequence (DNA): TGCGCCAGCAGCCGTAGACTAGCGGGGGCCCTCACAGATACGCAGTATTTT.

The chain is built from TRBV18 and TRBJ1-1, with 7 bases identical to TRBD1. V gave up 3 bases and J gave up 6 bases; unmatched junction bases: 1. Per the germline V gene, CDR1 is KGHSH and CDR2 is LQKENI. This CDR3 has 12 residues. The CDR3 protein is CASSPGQAEAFF. The CDR3 DNA is TGTGCCAGCTCACCTGGACAGGCTGAAGCTTTCTTT.

This clonotype was seen ten or more times. This sequence joins TRBV5-1 and TRBJ1-4; 7 bases are shared with TRBD1. V lost 2 bases, J lost 7 bases, and 8 bases stayed unmatched. The CDR3 is 15 residues long. Germline CDR1 and CDR2: SGHRS and YFSETQ. The CDR3 spells CASSLVAGGGEKLFF. DNA for the CDR3: TGCGCCAGCAGCTTAGTAGCAGGGGGAGGTGAAAAACTGTTTTTT.

There are many counts of this clonotype. This chain connects TRBV5-1 to TRBJ2-1, with D possibly matching TRBD2 (5 bases). Trimming shortened V by 7 bases and J by 3 bases, and 11 bases separated the two germline ends. The CDR3 is 13 residues long. Germline V lookup: CDR1 SGHRS, CDR2 YFSETQ. CDR3 in DNA: TGCGCCAGCGGCCCGGGGTACTACAATGAGCAGTTCTTC. Protein: CASGPGYYNEQFF.

This clonotype was recorded at least ten times. The J gene is TRBJ2-5, the V gene TRBV7-9; 7 bases are a match to TRBD2. Germline CDR1 SEHNR, CDR2 FQNEAQ (reference sequence). V lost 1 base, J lost 7 bases, and 9 bases stayed unmatched. This CDR3 contains 15 residues. The CDR3 spells CASSLDGGSSWTQYF. In DNA, the CDR3 is TGTGCCAGCAGCTTAGACGGGGGGTCCTCGTGGACCCAGTACTTC.

This clonotype was detected many times. The rearrangement uses TRBV29-1 and TRBJ2-2, with D possibly called TRBD1 or TRBD2 (5 bases each). Germline assignment: CDR1 SQVTM and CDR2 ANQGSEA. The ends were cut back, 7 bases at V and 2 bases at J, with 14 bases in the middle. The CDR3 covers 14 residues. The chain's CDR3 is CSATGPFNTGELFF. The CDR3 nucleotides are TGCAGCGCCACGGGACCCTTCAACACCGGGGAGCTGTTTTTT.

In this sample, this clonotype turned up many times. The CDR3, as DNA: TGTGCCAGCAGCAAAGCGGGCACCTACAATGAGCAGTTCTTC. Amino acids: CASSKAGTYNEQFF. The chain has TRBV9 and TRBJ2-1; D might be TRBD2 (6 bases). The CDR3 totals 14 residues. Germline loops: CDR1 SGDLS, CDR2 YYNGEE. V lost 4 bases and J 2 bases, leaving 10 bases between the germline ends. Filled out from reference TRBV9 and TRBJ2-1, the complete variable domain reads DSGVTQTPKHLITATGQRVTLRCSPRSGDLSVYWYQQSLDQGLQFLIQYYNGEERAKGNILERFSAQQFPDLHSELNLSSLELGDSALYFCASSKAGTYNEQFFGPGTRLTVL.

This clonotype was found a few times. This chain links TRBV5-6 with TRBJ2-3, with D possibly TRBD2 on 7 matching bases. Germline assignment: CDR1 SGHDT and CDR2 YYEEEE. With 5 bases removed from V and 4 bases from J, the gap between germline ends came to 20 bases. This CDR3 region has 16 residues. The CDR3 sequence is CASSPLRRGGPDTQYF. The CDR3 DNA is TGTGCCAGCAGTCCCTTGCGGAGGGGGGGCCCAGATACGCAGTATTTT.

There are many counts of this clonotype. This chain connects TRBV5-1 to TRBJ2-3; D is unclear. V dropped 4 bases and J dropped 4 bases, with 16 bases sitting between them. The CDR3 totals 15 residues. Germline V lookup: CDR1 SGHRS, CDR2 YFSETQ. The CDR3 DNA reads as TGCGCCAGCAGCCCACATTTTGGGCCGTCAGATACGCAGTATTTT. Protein: CASSPHFGPSDTQYF.

This clonotype was seen repeatedly, ten times or more. V and J are TRBV6-5 and TRBJ2-1; maybe TRBD2 (5 bases). The CDR3 has 13 amino acids. Germline values: CDR1 MNHEY, CDR2 SVGAGI. V dropped 0 bases and J dropped 10 bases, with 10 bases sitting between them. CDR3 nucleotides: TGTGCCAGCAGTTACTCGGGAGCATACGAGCAGTTCTTC. Translated: CASSYSGAYEQFF.

The table lists this clonotype with many counts. The chain has TRBV11-2 and TRBJ1-3; 10 nucleotides align to TRBD1. V shed 3 bases, J shed 2 bases, and the junction held 7 bases outside the gene matches. This CDR3 comprises 17 residues. Germline V lookup: CDR1 SGHAT, CDR2 FQNNGV. The CDR3 DNA follows: TGTGCCAGCAGCTTGAGACCCGACAGGGGGCCTGGAAACACCATATATTTT. Its translation: CASSLRPDRGPGNTIYF.

This clonotype was seen ten or more times. The chain combines TRBV6-5 with TRBJ2-3; 7 bases map to TRBD2. Germline V lookup: CDR1 MNHEY, CDR2 SVGAGI. This CDR3 comprises 14 residues. The junction had 9 bases not matched to a gene; V was cut back by 6 bases and J by 6 bases. The CDR3 nucleotides are TGTGCCAGCAGCCAAGCGGGGTGGGAGGATACGCAGTATTTT. This sequence encodes CASSQAGWEDTQYF.

In this sample, this clonotype turned up a few times. This chain links TRBV11-2 with TRBJ2-3; TRBD2 matches 8 bases. Losses at the gene ends were 5 bases for V and 9 bases for J; bases not matched to a gene: 13. The germline CDR1 and CDR2 sequences are SGHAT and FQNNGV. There are 15 residues in the CDR3. Here the CDR3 reads CASSIGLAPSRTQYF. DNA for the CDR3: TGTGCCAGCAGCATTGGACTAGCTCCCTCAAGGACGCAGTATTTT.

This chain joins TRBV29-1 and TRBJ2-1; D is possibly TRBD1 or TRBD2 (6 bases each). Trimming shortened V by 7 bases and J by 6 bases, and 13 bases separated the two germline ends. There are 12 residues in the CDR3. CDR1 and CDR2 (germline): SQVTM, ANQGSEA. CDR3 protein: CSGNGGGNEQFF. The CDR3 bases are TGCAGCGGTAACGGAGGGGGCAATGAGCAGTTCTTC.

This clonotype showed up many times. This chain links TRBV28 with TRBJ2-3, with D possibly being TRBD1 or TRBD2 (5 bases each). Germline CDR1 reads MDHEN; CDR2 reads SYDVKM. CDR3 length equals 15 residues. V lost 2 bases to trimming and J lost 1 base, with 10 bases between them. The CDR3 loop is CASSLGGDRTDTQYF. CDR3 bases: TGTGCCAGCAGTTTAGGGGGAGATCGCACAGATACGCAGTATTTT.

This clonotype appeared many times. This rearrangement joins TRBV18 to TRBJ1-1; no definite D call. V was pared by 2 bases and J by 4 bases, with 8 bases between. This CDR3 comprises 13 residues. CDR1 is KGHSH and CDR2 is LQKENI in the germline V gene. The DNA for the CDR3 is TGTGCCAGCTCACCAGGGATGGGCACTGAAGCTTTCTTT. Translated: CASSPGMGTEAFF.

This clonotype was found a few times. The V call is TRBV12-3 or TRBV12-4, the J call TRBJ1-2, with no clear D. V lost 1 base, J lost 5 bases, and 8 bases lay in between. The CDR3 runs 13 residues. The CDR3 loop reads CASSLDSSYGYTF. The CDR3 DNA sequence: TGTGCCAGCAGTTTAGACAGCTCTTATGGCTACACCTTC.

This clonotype was picked up a small number of times. The V call is TRBV4-2, the J call TRBJ2-7; TRBD2 aligns across 9 bases. This CDR3 has 15 amino acids. The germline gives CDR1 LGHNA, CDR2 YNFKEQ. V shed 0 bases and J 5 bases; nucleotides not matched to a gene: 5. CDR3 sequence reads: CASSQESSGSHEQYF. The CDR3 DNA follows: TGTGCCAGCAGCCAAGAAAGTAGCGGGAGTCACGAGCAGTACTTC.

This clonotype showed up many times. V gene TRBV20-1 combines with J gene TRBJ1-2, with D perhaps TRBD1 (5 bases). V was shortened by 3 bases and J by 1 base, with 15 bases between the two germline ends. This CDR3 region has 15 residues. The germline gives CDR1 DFQATT, CDR2 SNEGSKA (reference sequence). CDR3 DNA sequence: TGCAGTGCTAGGAGTCCTCGGGGCGATAACTATGGCTACACCTTC. It codes for CSARSPRGDNYGYTF.